The T cell receptor (beta chain) under discussion was sequenced for a study of blood T cell repertoires in COVID-19. The method was immunoSEQ multiplex PCR; TCRdb's version includes in-frame clones alone and lacks a portion of them. The sample carries fewer than 400,000 clones, roughly 86% recorded once. The sample was peripheral blood. This TCR came from a woman in her twenties or thirties with COVID-19, enrolled during active disease.

The CDR3 DNA reads as TGTGCCAGCCCTGACAGGGGGCATCACTATGGCTACACCTTC. Residues: CASPDRGHHYGYTF. This sequence joins TRBV6-4 and TRBJ1-2, with 10 bases identical to TRBD1. CDR3 length: 14 amino acids. Per germline, CDR1 MRHNA and CDR2 SNTAGT. Trimming removed 8 bases from V and 3 bases from J; junction bases left unmatched: 6.